This is a list of T cell receptor beta chains from one sample in a study of technical replicates of blood from several donors. The assay was immunoSEQ multiplex PCR, and TCRdb's table has in-frame clones only and misses some. The table has 100,000 or so clones, just under 95% seen once. Material for sequencing was T cells isolated from PBMCs. The source is a human donor in good health. Each CDR3 is given with its conserved first and last residue.

CDR3: CASSPSGGAETQYF
V: TRBV7-3
J: TRBJ2-5

CDR3: CASSPIAGPSADTQYF
V: TRBV28
J: TRBJ2-3

CDR3: CASSLATGSYEQYF
V: TRBV27
J: TRBJ2-7

CDR3: CATMPQRGEQFF
V: TRBV19
J: TRBJ2-1

CDR3: CASSLFNSQGKGEKLFF
V: TRBV5-5
J: TRBJ1-4

CDR3: CASSQCCPGVGTSGFTDTQYF
V: TRBV23-1
J: TRBJ2-3

CDR3: CASVSGDLNEQFF
V: TRBV27
J: TRBJ2-1

CDR3: CASSDRGPTEAFF
V: TRBV7-9
J: TRBJ1-1

CDR3: CAIGGTSGESTDTQYF
V: TRBV13
J: TRBJ2-3

CDR3: CASSPRTGNTIYF
V: TRBV7-8
J: TRBJ1-3

CDR3: CASSPSGRMVDTQYF
V: TRBV7-9
J: TRBJ2-3

CDR3: CASSMGPQEETQYF
V: TRBV19
J: TRBJ2-5

CDR3: CASSGWRSYEQYF
V: TRBV6-1
J: TRBJ2-7

CDR3: CARSLGRTGRRMTDTEAFF
V: TRBV5-3
J: TRBJ1-1

CDR3: CASSRTGGAKTGELFF
V: TRBV5-1
J: TRBJ2-2

CDR3: CASRPGGSAREETQYF
V: TRBV12-2
J: TRBJ2-5

CDR3: CASSSKDRAAEAFF
V: TRBV6-1
J: TRBJ1-1

CDR3: CASSLVVANTGELFF
V: TRBV7-2
J: TRBJ2-2

CDR3: CASSSGQINQPQHF
V: TRBV5-5
J: TRBJ1-5

CDR3: CASSYRDRGRFEQYF
V: TRBV11-3
J: TRBJ2-7

CDR3: CASSLLVENYGYTF
V: TRBV13
J: TRBJ1-2

CDR3: CASSASTGSSYNEQFF
V: TRBV25-1
J: TRBJ2-1

CDR3: CASSREGSWFF
V: TRBV4-2
J: TRBJ2-1

CDR3: CASSQARTTVEAFF
V: TRBV4-1
J: TRBJ1-1

CDR3: CASSPGLAGPQETQYF
V: TRBV5-4
J: TRBJ2-5

CDR3: CANSLSSARAQPQHF
V: TRBV28
J: TRBJ1-5

CDR3: CASSQGQGSNQPQHF
V: TRBV10-2
J: TRBJ1-5

CDR3: CASSQLAGDIGEYSGANVLTF
V: TRBV14
J: TRBJ2-6

CDR3: CASTDREYQPQHF
V: TRBV28
J: TRBJ1-5

CDR3: CASSFHLNTEAFF
V: TRBV7-2
J: TRBJ1-1

CDR3: CASGLVPTGQFSPYSPLHF
V: TRBV12-5
J: TRBJ1-6

CDR3: CASSSQLAVVPEQYF
V: TRBV7-9
J: TRBJ2-7

CDR3: CASSPWTGNTGELFF
V: TRBV9
J: TRBJ2-2

CDR3: CASGLPYTSEAFF
V: TRBV12-5
J: TRBJ1-1

CDR3: CASRKLSSYNEQFF
V: TRBV9
J: TRBJ2-1

CDR3: CASSEAGGAGNEQFF
V: TRBV10-1
J: TRBJ2-1

CDR3: CAWNGGPSPLHF
V: TRBV30
J: TRBJ1-6

CDR3: CASSLAPILAGGRGETQYF
V: TRBV7-9
J: TRBJ2-5

CDR3: CASSHELAGGSNEQFF
V: TRBV4-2
J: TRBJ2-1

CDR3: CASSSGTTIYEQYF
V: TRBV19
J: TRBJ2-7

CDR3: CASSRGPFVGNEKLFF
V: TRBV11-3
J: TRBJ1-4

CDR3: CATSSAKAGGPLAEQYF
V: TRBV15
J: TRBJ2-7

CDR3: CASSRGQGVNTEAFF
V: TRBV6-5
J: TRBJ1-1

CDR3: CASRDNSRVNEQFF
V: TRBV6-5
J: TRBJ2-1